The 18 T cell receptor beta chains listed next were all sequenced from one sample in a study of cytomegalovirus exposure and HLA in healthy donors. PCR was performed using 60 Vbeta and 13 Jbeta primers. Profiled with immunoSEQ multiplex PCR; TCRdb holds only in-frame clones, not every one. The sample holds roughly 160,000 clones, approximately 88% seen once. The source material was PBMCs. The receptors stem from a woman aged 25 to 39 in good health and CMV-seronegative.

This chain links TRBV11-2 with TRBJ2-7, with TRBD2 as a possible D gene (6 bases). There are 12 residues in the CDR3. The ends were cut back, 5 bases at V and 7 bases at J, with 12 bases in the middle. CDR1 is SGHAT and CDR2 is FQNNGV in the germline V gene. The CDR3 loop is CASSLPGGEQYF. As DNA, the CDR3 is TGTGCCAGCAGCCTTCCTGGAGGGGAGCAGTACTTC.

CDR3 sequence (DNA): TGTGCCAGCTCAGCAACAGGGGATCAGCCCCAGCATTTT. Residues: CASSATGDQPQHF. This chain connects TRBV18 to TRBJ1-5; 7 bases match TRBD1. The junction had 3 bases not matched to a gene; V was cut back by 5 bases and J by 5 bases. This CDR3 is built from 13 residues. Per germline, CDR1 KGHSH and CDR2 LQKENI. The full variable domain, in which reference TRBV18 and TRBJ1-5 provide the parts outside the CDR3, is NAGVMQNPRHLVRRRGQEARLRCSPMKGHSHVYWYRQLPEEGLKFMVYLQKENIIDESGMPKERFSAEFPKEGPSILRIQQVVRGDSAAYFCASSATGDQPQHFGDGTRLSIL.

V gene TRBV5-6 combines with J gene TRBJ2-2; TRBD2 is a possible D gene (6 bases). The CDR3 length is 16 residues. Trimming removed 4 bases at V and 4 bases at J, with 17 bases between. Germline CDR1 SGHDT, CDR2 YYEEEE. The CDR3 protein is CASSRRTTRGTGELFF. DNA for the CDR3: TGTGCCAGCAGCCGGAGGACTACTCGAGGCACCGGGGAGCTGTTTTTT.

CDR3 loop: CASSLAFATNEKLFF. CDR3 coding DNA: TGCGCCAGCAGCTTGGCGTTTGCAACTAATGAAAAACTGTTTTTT. This chain links TRBV5-1 with TRBJ1-4; no definite D call. CDR3 length: 15 amino acids. The V gene's germline CDR1 is SGHRS and CDR2 YFSETQ. V lost 0 bases and J 0 bases, leaving 6 bases between the germline ends.

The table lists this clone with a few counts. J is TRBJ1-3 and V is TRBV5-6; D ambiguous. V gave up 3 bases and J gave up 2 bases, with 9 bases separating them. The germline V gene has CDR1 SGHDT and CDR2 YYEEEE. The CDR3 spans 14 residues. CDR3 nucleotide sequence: TGTGCCAGCAGCTGGAGCGGAGCTGGAAACACCATATATTTT. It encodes CASSWSGAGNTIYF.

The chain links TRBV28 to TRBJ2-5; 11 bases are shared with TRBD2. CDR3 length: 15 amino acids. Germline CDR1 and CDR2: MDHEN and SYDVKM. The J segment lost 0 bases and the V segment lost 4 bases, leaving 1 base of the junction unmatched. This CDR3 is CASSSSGRNQETQYF. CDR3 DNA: TGTGCCAGCAGTTCTAGCGGGAGGAACCAAGAGACCCAGTACTTC.

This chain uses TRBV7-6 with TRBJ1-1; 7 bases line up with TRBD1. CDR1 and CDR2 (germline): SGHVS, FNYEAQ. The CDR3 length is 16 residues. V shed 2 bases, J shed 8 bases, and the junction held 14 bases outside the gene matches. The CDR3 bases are TGTGCCAGCAGCTTAATGGCAGGGGGTGGAACAGGGGAAGCTTTCTTT. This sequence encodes CASSLMAGGGTGEAFF.

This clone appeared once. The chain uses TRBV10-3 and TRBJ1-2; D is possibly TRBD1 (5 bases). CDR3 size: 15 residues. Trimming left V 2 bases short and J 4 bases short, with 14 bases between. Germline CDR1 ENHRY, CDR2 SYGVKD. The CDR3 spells CAISEGEGPSYGYTF. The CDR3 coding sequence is TGTGCCATCAGTGAGGGGGAGGGGCCCTCCTATGGCTACACCTTC.

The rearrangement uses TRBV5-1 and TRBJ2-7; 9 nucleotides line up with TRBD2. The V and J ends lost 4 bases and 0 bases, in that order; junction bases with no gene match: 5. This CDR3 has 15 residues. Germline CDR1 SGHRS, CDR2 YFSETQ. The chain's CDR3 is CASSGAGGSSYEQYF. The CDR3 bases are TGCGCCAGCAGCGGTGCGGGAGGGAGCTCCTACGAGCAGTACTTC. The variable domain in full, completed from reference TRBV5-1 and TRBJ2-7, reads KAGVTQTPRYLIKTRGQQVTLSCSPISGHRSVSWYQQTPGQGLQFLFEYFSETQRNKGNFPGRFSGRQFSNSRSEMNVSTLELGDSALYLCASSGAGGSSYEQYFGPGTRLTVT.

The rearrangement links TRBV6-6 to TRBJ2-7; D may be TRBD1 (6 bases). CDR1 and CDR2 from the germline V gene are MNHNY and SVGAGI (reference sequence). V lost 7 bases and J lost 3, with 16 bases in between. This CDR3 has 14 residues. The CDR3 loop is CASTHREWGYEQYF. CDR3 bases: TGTGCCAGCACTCACAGGGAATGGGGCTACGAGCAGTACTTC.

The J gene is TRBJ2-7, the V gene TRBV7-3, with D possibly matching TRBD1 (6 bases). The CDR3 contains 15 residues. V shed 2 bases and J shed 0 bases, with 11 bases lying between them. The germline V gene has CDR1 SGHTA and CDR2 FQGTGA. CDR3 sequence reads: CASSLGAGDSYEQYF. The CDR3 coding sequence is TGTGCCAGCAGCTTAGGCGCAGGGGACTCCTACGAGCAGTACTTC.

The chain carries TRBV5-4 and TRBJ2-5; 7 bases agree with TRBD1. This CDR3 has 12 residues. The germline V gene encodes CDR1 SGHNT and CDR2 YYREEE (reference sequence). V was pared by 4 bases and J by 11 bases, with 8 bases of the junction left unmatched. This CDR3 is CASSRDSEKQYF. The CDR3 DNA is TGTGCCAGCAGCAGGGACAGTGAAAAGCAGTACTTC.

CDR3 region: CASRPGIGYEQYF. The CDR3 DNA is TGTGCCAGTAGGCCGGGAATCGGCTACGAGCAGTACTTC. The chain carries TRBV19 and TRBJ2-5; the D gene is possibly TRBD2 (5 bases). The end of the DNA aligns better with TRBJ2-7, so the J call may be wrong. The CDR3 extends over 13 amino acids. Germline values: CDR1 LNHDA, CDR2 SQIVND (reference sequence).

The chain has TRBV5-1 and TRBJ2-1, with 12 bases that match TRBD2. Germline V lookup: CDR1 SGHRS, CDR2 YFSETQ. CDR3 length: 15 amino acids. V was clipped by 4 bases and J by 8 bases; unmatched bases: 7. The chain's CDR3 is CASSQTSGSAHEQFF. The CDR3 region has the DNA TGCGCCAGCAGCCAGACTAGCGGGAGTGCTCATGAGCAGTTCTTC.

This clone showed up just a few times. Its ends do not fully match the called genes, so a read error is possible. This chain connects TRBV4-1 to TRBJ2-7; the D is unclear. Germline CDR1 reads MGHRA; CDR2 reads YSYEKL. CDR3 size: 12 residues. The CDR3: CASSPVAGRVHF. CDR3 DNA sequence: TGCGCCAGCAGCCCCGTTGCTGGCCGGGTTCACTTC.

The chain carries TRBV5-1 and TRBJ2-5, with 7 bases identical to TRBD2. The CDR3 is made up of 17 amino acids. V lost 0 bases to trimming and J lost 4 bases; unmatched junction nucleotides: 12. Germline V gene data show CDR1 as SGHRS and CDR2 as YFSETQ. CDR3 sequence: CASSLAWTPGGGETQYF. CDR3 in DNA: TGCGCCAGCAGCTTGGCCTGGACTCCGGGGGGAGGAGAGACCCAGTACTTC.

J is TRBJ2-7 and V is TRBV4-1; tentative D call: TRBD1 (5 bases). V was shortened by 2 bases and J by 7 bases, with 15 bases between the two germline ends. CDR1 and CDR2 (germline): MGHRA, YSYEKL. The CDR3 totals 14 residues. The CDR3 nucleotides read TGCGCCAGCAGCCAATTCTCAGGGCTACGAGAGCAGTACTTC. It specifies CASSQFSGLREQYF.

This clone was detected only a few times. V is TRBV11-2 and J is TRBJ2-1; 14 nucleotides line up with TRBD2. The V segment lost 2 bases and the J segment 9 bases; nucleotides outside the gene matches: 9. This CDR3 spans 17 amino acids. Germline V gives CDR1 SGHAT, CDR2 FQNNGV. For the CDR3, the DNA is TGTGCCAGCAGCTTACTCCCGACTAGCGGGGGGGCCCGTGAGCAGTTCTTC. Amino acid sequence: CASSLLPTSGGAREQFF.